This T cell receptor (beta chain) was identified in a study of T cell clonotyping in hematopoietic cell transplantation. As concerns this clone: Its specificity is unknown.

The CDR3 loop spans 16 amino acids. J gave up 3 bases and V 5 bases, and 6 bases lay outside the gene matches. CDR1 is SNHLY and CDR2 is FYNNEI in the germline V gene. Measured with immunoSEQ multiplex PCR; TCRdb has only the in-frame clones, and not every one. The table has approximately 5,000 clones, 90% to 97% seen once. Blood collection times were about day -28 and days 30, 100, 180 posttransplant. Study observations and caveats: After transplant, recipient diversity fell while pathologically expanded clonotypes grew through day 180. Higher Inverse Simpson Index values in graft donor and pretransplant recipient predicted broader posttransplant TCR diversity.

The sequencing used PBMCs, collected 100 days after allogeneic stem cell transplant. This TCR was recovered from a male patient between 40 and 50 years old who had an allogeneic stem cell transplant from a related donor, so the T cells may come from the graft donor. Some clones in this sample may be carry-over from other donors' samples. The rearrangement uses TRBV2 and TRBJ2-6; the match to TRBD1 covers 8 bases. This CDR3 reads CASSLTGVYGANVLTF. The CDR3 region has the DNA TGTGCCAGCAGTTTGACAGGGGTCTATGGGGCCAACGTCCTGACTTTC.